This TCR beta chain was found in a study of blood T cell repertoires in COVID-19. Cohort assignment relied on participant-reported clinical history. This CDR3 has 12 residues. Germline V lookup: CDR1 MNHEY, CDR2 SMNVEV (reference sequence). V lost 5 bases, J lost 3 bases, and 5 bases lay in between. Assay used: immunoSEQ multiplex PCR; TCRdb lists only in-frame clones, some missing. The sample shows 200,000 to 300,000 clones, approximately 90% of them seen only once. What was sequenced was PBMCs or T cells enriched from blood (not recorded which). This sequence was found in a man aged 50-60 years who had been exposed to COVID-19. V usage is TRBV27 and J usage is TRBJ2-1; D remains unclear. The CDR3 DNA is TGTGCCAGCAGTGCTAGCTACAATGAGCAGTTCTTC. The encoded protein is CASSASYNEQFF.